The 28 T cell receptor beta chains reported below all come from one sample, sequenced in a study of cytomegalovirus exposure and HLA in healthy donors. PCR was performed using 60 Vbeta and 13 Jbeta primers. Measured with immunoSEQ multiplex PCR; TCRdb has only the in-frame clones, and not every one. The data show 95,000 to 120,000 clones, with around 77% seen just once and roughly 5% held by the top ten. Sequenced sample: PBMCs. These receptors originate from a woman under 40 in good health and CMV-seropositive.

The rearrangement links TRBV5-4 to TRBJ2-2; TRBD2 is a possible D gene (5 bases). Deletions cut 3 bases from V and 5 bases from J, with 11 bases between. Germline assignment: CDR1 SGHNT and CDR2 YYREEE (reference sequence). The CDR3 is 14 amino acids. The chain's CDR3 is CASSSSDSTGELFF. CDR3 bases: TGTGCCAGCAGCTCCTCGGACTCTACCGGGGAGCTGTTTTTT.

The rearrangement joins TRBV5-1 to TRBJ2-5, with 15 bases aligning to TRBD2. The DNA end is more similar to TRBJ2-7, so the J call may be wrong. This CDR3 is 17 amino acids long. Germline values: CDR1 SGHRS, CDR2 YFSETQ. The CDR3 protein is CASSLAGPGLAGGEQYF. The CDR3 bases are TGCGCCAGCAGCTTGGCGGGCCCGGGACTAGCGGGAGGCGAGCAGTACTTC.

The gene calls are TRBV5-4 and TRBJ2-5, with TRBD2 matching over 10 bases. Matching the DNA end better, TRBJ2-7 makes the J call doubtful. Germline V CDR1 and CDR2: SGHNT, YYREEE (reference sequence). The CDR3 consists of 15 residues. The CDR3 loop reads CASSPGLADDYEQYF. For the CDR3, the DNA is TGTGCCAGCAGCCCCGGACTAGCGGATGACTACGAGCAGTACTTC.

The gene calls are TRBV5-1 and TRBJ1-2, with 8 bases lining up with TRBD1. Per germline, CDR1 SGHRS and CDR2 YFSETQ. Losses at the gene ends were 0 bases for V and 6 bases for J; bases not matched to a gene: 4. The CDR3 contains 14 residues. CDR3 nucleotide sequence: TGCGCCAGCAGCTTGGGGCAGGGGGCCGATGGCTACACCTTC. The encoded protein is CASSLGQGADGYTF.

The V and J genes are TRBV19 and TRBJ2-5; TRBD2 aligns across 10 bases. From germline, CDR1 is LNHDA and CDR2 SQIVND (reference sequence). The CDR3 contains 17 residues. V was pared by 1 base and J by 5 bases, with 10 bases of the junction left unmatched. The DNA for the CDR3 is TGTGCCAGTAGTATAGGGGGGGGGCTAGCGGGGGTGGAGACCCAGTACTTC. Translating it yields CASSIGGGLAGVETQYF.

V usage is TRBV30 and J usage is TRBJ1-5; possibly TRBD1 for D (6 bases). Trimming cost V 1 base and J 9 bases, with 16 bases left between them. The CDR3 has 14 residues. Looked up from germline, CDR1 is GTSNPN and CDR2 is SVGIG (reference sequence). This CDR3 is CAWSGLQGGGPQHF. The CDR3 coding sequence is TGTGCCTGGAGTGGGCTACAGGGTGGTGGGCCCCAGCATTTT.

This clone occurred once. The chain carries TRBV11-3 and TRBJ2-1; 8 bases map to TRBD2. Germline trimming cut 4 bases from V and 6 bases from J; bases unmatched to any gene: 8. This CDR3 has 15 amino acids. Per the germline V gene, CDR1 is SGHNT and CDR2 is YENEEA. CDR3 DNA sequence: TGTGCCAGCAGCTCCCGGGGGGGCCCGTTCAATGAGCAGTTCTTC. Protein sequence: CASSSRGGPFNEQFF.

The chain links TRBV7-2 to TRBJ1-1, with unresolved D. The V end was cut by 5 bases, the J end by 4 bases, with 14 bases between. The germline V gene encodes CDR1 SGHTA and CDR2 FQGNSA. The CDR3 totals 14 residues. As DNA, the CDR3 is TGTGCCAGCAGCCCTACGAATGTTGGCACTGAAGCTTTCTTT. Its translation: CASSPTNVGTEAFF.

This chain links TRBV18 with TRBJ1-1, with a weak D call TRBD1 (5 bases). V was clipped by 6 bases and J by 2 bases, with 10 bases between them. The CDR3 extends over 13 amino acids. Germline CDR1 reads KGHSH; CDR2 reads LQKENI. In DNA, the CDR3 is TGTGCCAGCTCGCGGGACCCCAACACTGAAGCTTTCTTT. Encoded protein: CASSRDPNTEAFF.

The chain combines TRBV2 with TRBJ1-2; D gene ambiguous. CDR1 SNHLY and CDR2 FYNNEI come from the germline V gene. Trimming shortened V by 5 bases and J by 4 bases, and 8 bases separated the two germline ends. This CDR3 is 12 amino acids long. The CDR3 protein is CASSWESYGYTF. As DNA, the CDR3 is TGTGCCAGCAGTTGGGAGAGCTATGGCTACACCTTC.

This clone was recorded only once. The rearrangement uses TRBV21-1 and TRBJ2-3; TRBD2 is the table's D call and was not checked against the DNA. TRBV21-1 is classified as a pseudogene. The CDR3 loop spans 16 amino acids. In DNA, the CDR3 is TGTGCCAGCAGCACTGCCTTTGTGGACTTCACAGATACGCAGTATTTT. This codes for CASSTAFVDFTDTQYF.

Only a few counts were recorded for this clone. The rearrangement links TRBV5-6 to TRBJ2-7, with D hard to call. This CDR3 has 15 amino acids. Trimming removed 2 bases from V and 0 bases from J, with 12 bases in between. Germline CDR1 reads SGHDT; CDR2 reads YYEEEE. CDR3 amino acids: CASSFRGDLSYEQYF. The DNA of the CDR3 is TGTGCCAGCAGCTTTCGTGGAGACCTCTCCTACGAGCAGTACTTC.

The chain is built from TRBV5-3 and TRBJ2-3; 8 bases are shared with TRBD1. TRBV5-3 is filed as an ORF, its function uncertain. The trim removed 3 bases at V and 2 bases at J, leaving 11 bases unmatched. The CDR3 consists of 17 residues. The chain's CDR3 is CARSWAGGETHTDTQYF. Written as DNA, the CDR3 is TGTGCCAGAAGCTGGGCAGGGGGCGAGACACACACAGATACGCAGTATTTT.

The chain couples TRBV27 to TRBJ1-1, with TRBD1 matching over 7 bases. J gave up 0 bases and V 4 bases, and 2 bases lay outside the gene matches. The CDR3 spans 14 residues. From germline, CDR1 is MNHEY and CDR2 SMNVEV (reference sequence). CDR3 DNA: TGTGCCAGCAGTTACGACAGGGTGAACACTGAAGCTTTCTTT. The encoded protein is CASSYDRVNTEAFF.

The chain joins TRBV30 to TRBJ2-3, with D possibly matching TRBD2 (6 bases). V lost 6 bases to trimming and J lost 4 bases, with 14 bases between them. Germline-derived CDR1 and CDR2 are GTSNPN and SVGIG (reference sequence). This CDR3 has 13 residues. This CDR3 reads CACHRGEADTQYF. The CDR3 region has the DNA TGTGCCTGCCATCGAGGGGAGGCAGATACGCAGTATTTT. The whole variable domain, filled in from reference TRBV30 and TRBJ2-3, reads SQTIHQWPATLVQPVGSPLSLECTVEGTSNPNLYWYRQAAGRGLQLLFYSVGIGQISSEVPQNLSASRPQDRQFILSSKKLLLSDSGFYLCACHRGEADTQYFGPGTRLTVL.

This sequence joins TRBV2 and TRBJ2-7; the D gene is possibly TRBD1 (5 bases). V was cut by 5 bases and J by 3 bases, with 14 bases left in between. Germline values: CDR1 SNHLY, CDR2 FYNNEI. The CDR3 covers 14 residues. DNA for the CDR3: TGTGCCAGCAGTTTGACAGCGCGAGACTACGAGCAGTACTTC. This codes for CASSLTARDYEQYF. The full variable domain, with the rest looked up from reference TRBV2 and TRBJ2-7, is EPEVTQTPSHQVTQMGQEVILRCVPISNHLYFYWYRQILGQKVEFLVSFYNNEISEKSEIFDDQFSVERPDGSNFTLKIRSTKLEDSAMYFCASSLTARDYEQYFGPGTRLTVT.

The V and J genes are TRBV6-1 and TRBJ2-7, with 9 bases lining up with TRBD1. Losses at the gene ends were 6 bases for V and 2 bases for J; bases not matched to a gene: 2. Germline V gene lookup returns CDR1 MNHNS and CDR2 SASEGT. The length of the CDR3 is 13 residues. The CDR3 protein is CASRWTGAYEQYF. The CDR3 DNA is TGTGCCAGCAGGTGGACAGGGGCCTACGAGCAGTACTTC.

This chain joins TRBV9 and TRBJ2-3; weak D call: TRBD2 (7 bases). The CDR3 length is 15 residues. The germline gives CDR1 SGDLS, CDR2 YYNGEE. The ends were cut back, 0 bases at V and 5 bases at J, with 13 bases in the middle. The CDR3 region is CASSVGWEGGDTQYF. CDR3 DNA sequence: TGTGCCAGCAGCGTAGGGTGGGAGGGGGGAGATACGCAGTATTTT.

The chain has TRBV7-6 and TRBJ2-7; 7 bases line up with TRBD1. CDR3 length: 14 amino acids. The trim removed 0 bases at V and 6 bases at J, leaving 5 bases unmatched. Per germline, CDR1 SGHVS and CDR2 FNYEAQ. The chain's CDR3 is CASSLAGGYSEQYF. The CDR3 DNA follows: TGTGCCAGCAGCTTAGCAGGGGGCTACTCCGAGCAGTACTTC.

The chain uses TRBV30 and TRBJ1-3, with D unclear. CDR1 and CDR2 (germline): GTSNPN, SVGIG (reference sequence). CDR3 size: 10 residues. The CDR3 DNA sequence: TGTGCTTCCCTCTATAGCACCATATATTTT. Translating it yields CASLYSTIYF.

The V and J genes are TRBV7-2 and TRBJ2-1; the D is unclear. V lost 2 bases and J lost 3, with 5 bases in between. This CDR3 comprises 13 residues. The germline V gene encodes CDR1 SGHTA and CDR2 FQGNSA. The CDR3 DNA follows: TGTGCCAGCAGCTTAAATAGCTACAATGAGCAGTTCTTC. Its translation is CASSLNSYNEQFF.

The rearrangement links TRBV27 to TRBJ2-7, with D unclear. Germline V gene data show CDR1 as MNHEY and CDR2 as SMNVEV (reference sequence). V was pared by 5 bases and J by 4 bases, with 15 bases between. The CDR3 covers 14 residues. The CDR3 nucleotides read TGTGCCAGCAGTCCTACGAGTGGAGCATACGAGCAGTACTTC. Its translation: CASSPTSGAYEQYF.

The CDR3 is CASSVGLVDTEAFF. The CDR3 DNA reads as TGTGCCAGCAGTGTAGGACTAGTCGACACTGAAGCTTTCTTT. This sequence joins TRBV25-1 and TRBJ1-1; unclear D gene. The CDR3 covers 14 residues. With 4 bases removed from V and 3 bases from J, the gap between germline ends came to 12 bases. Germline V lookup: CDR1 MGHDK, CDR2 SYGVNS.

V and J are TRBV27 and TRBJ2-5; 12 bases map to TRBD1. V gave up 5 bases and J gave up 5 bases; unmatched junction bases: 9. This CDR3 is 16 amino acids long. Per the germline V gene, CDR1 is MNHEY and CDR2 is SMNVEV (reference sequence). The CDR3 protein is CASSRGTGGEVETQYF. The CDR3, as DNA: TGTGCCAGCAGTCGCGGGACAGGGGGCGAGGTTGAGACCCAGTACTTC.

In this sample, this clone turned up a few times. V usage is TRBV30 and J usage is TRBJ1-2, with 8 bases aligning to TRBD1. The CDR3 contains 10 residues. V lost 8 bases to trimming and J lost 6 bases; unmatched junction nucleotides: 2. CDR1 is GTSNPN, CDR2 SVGIG, per germline (reference sequence). The CDR3 is CATGGNGYTF. In DNA, the CDR3 is TGTGCCACAGGGGGTAATGGCTACACCTTC.

This rearrangement joins TRBV6-1 to TRBJ2-7, with TRBD2 as a possible D gene (6 bases). V was trimmed by 6 bases and J by 6 bases, leaving 21 bases between them. Per germline, CDR1 MNHNS and CDR2 SASEGT. The CDR3 contains 15 residues. In nucleotides, the CDR3 is TGTGCCAGCAGATTTAGTCGGGAGACCTCTGGCGAGCAGTACTTC. It yields the protein CASRFSRETSGEQYF.

The rearrangement links TRBV5-4 to TRBJ1-2; TRBD1 matches 7 bases. The length of the CDR3 is 14 residues. V trimming: 3 bases; J trimming: 3 bases; junction bases outside the gene matches: 5. The V gene's germline CDR1 is SGHNT and CDR2 YYREEE (reference sequence). The CDR3, as DNA: TGTGCCAGCAGCTGGGGAGACAGGGACTATGGCTACACCTTC. Its protein product is CASSWGDRDYGYTF.

This clone came up once. This rearrangement joins TRBV7-9 to TRBJ1-5; D is possibly TRBD1 (6 bases). The V and J ends lost 5 bases and 3 bases respectively, with 11 bases between them. Germline V CDR1 and CDR2: SEHNR, FQNEAQ (reference sequence). The CDR3 length is 14 residues. The CDR3: CASSPGTTNQPQHF. The DNA of the CDR3 is TGTGCCAGCAGCCCTGGGACAACCAATCAGCCCCAGCATTTT.